Listed here are 21 T cell receptor beta chains from one sample, sequenced in a study of Graves' ophthalmopathy and Graves' hyperthyroidism. Beta-chain TCR CDR3 regions were amplified from RNA transcripts. First-round RT-PCR with HTBI primers preceded a second-round multiplex PCR. TCRdb used MiXCR to reprocess the multiplex PCR reads, holding one entry per CDR3 protein. The sample has hundreds of thousands of distinct CDR3 sequences, 35% to 50% seen once. The sample consisted of peripheral blood. The receptors here all came from an adult man with Graves' ophthalmopathy.

This clonotype appeared many times. The chain uses TRBV29-1 and TRBJ1-3, with TRBD1 matching over 7 bases. The CDR3 sequence is 13 residues long. V was clipped by 1 base and J by 4 bases; unmatched bases: 1. Germline V lookup: CDR1 SQVTM, CDR2 ANQGSEA. The CDR3 is CSVEADRGNTIYF. The CDR3 DNA reads as TGCAGCGTTGAAGCGGACAGGGGAAACACCATATATTTT.

This clonotype is a singleton in its sample. Germline and junction disagree at one end, which may indicate a read error. The chain joins TRBV2 to TRBJ1-1; 7 bases line up with TRBD1. Germline-derived CDR1 and CDR2 are SNHLY and FYNNEI. The CDR3 loop spans 15 amino acids. The CDR3 reads CVSIPSGDRNTEAFF. The CDR3 DNA reads as TGTGTCAGCATCCCCTCGGGGGACAGGAACACTGAAGCTTTCTTT.

This clonotype appeared a single time. V usage is TRBV24-1 and J usage is TRBJ2-7; D might be TRBD1 or TRBD2, each matching 6 bases. The V gene's germline CDR1 is KGHDR and CDR2 SFDVKD. The V and J ends lost 8 bases and 2 bases respectively, with 27 bases between them. CDR3 length: 18 residues. In DNA, the CDR3 is TGTGCCACCATCCCATCCCCAGGGGACTTAATCGCCACCTACGAGCAGTACTTC. It specifies CATIPSPGDLIATYEQYF.

Notes on this clonotype: A junction end diverges from the germline sequence, so it may reflect a read error. The rearrangement uses TRBV11-2 and TRBJ2-7; 9 bases map to TRBD1. The CDR3 runs 13 residues. Germline V lookup: CDR1 SGHAT, CDR2 FQNNGV. The CDR3 reads CASSTGTGYDQYF. CDR3 nucleotide sequence: TGTGCCAGTAGTACCGGGACAGGGTACGATCAGTACTTC. Full variable domain (outside the CDR3, taken from reference TRBV11-2 and TRBJ2-7): EAGVAQSPRYKIIEKRQSVAFWCNPISGHATLYWYQQILGQGPKLLIQFQNNGVVDDSQLPKDRFSAERLKGVDSTLKIQPAKLEDSAVYLCASSTGTGYDQYFGPGTRLTVT.

This clonotype was counted ten times or more. The chain uses TRBV10-3 and TRBJ2-7, with 10 positions matching TRBD2. V lost 10 bases, J lost 6 bases, and 9 bases stayed unmatched. The germline gives CDR1 ENHRY, CDR2 SYGVKD. This CDR3 comprises 13 residues. This CDR3 reads CATAAGGPVEQYF. The DNA of the CDR3 is TGTGCCACCGCAGCGGGAGGGCCTGTCGAGCAGTACTTC.

V gene TRBV2 combines with J gene TRBJ2-7, with 7 nucleotides matching TRBD1. CDR1 SNHLY and CDR2 FYNNEI come from the germline V gene. J was trimmed by 5 bases and V by 8 bases; bases with no gene match: 9. The CDR3 covers 13 residues. Written as DNA, the CDR3 is TGTGCCAGCTCACCACGCCAGGGGGACGAGCAGTACTTC. It encodes CASSPRQGDEQYF.

As to this clonotype: A read error may be the cause here, since a much bigger clone is one base away. The V and J genes are TRBV10-2 and TRBJ2-7; D gene unclear. The V gene's germline CDR1 is WSHSY and CDR2 SAAADI. CDR3 length: 16 amino acids. In DNA, the CDR3 is TGCGCCAGCAGTTCCCATACCACTCTTACGCCGTACGAGCGGTACTTC. It yields the protein CASSSHTTLTPYERYF.

A word on this clonotype: This could be a read error, since a much larger clone is one nucleotide away. The chain's CDR3 is CASRWGTGNTIYF. The DNA for the CDR3 is TGCGCCAGCAGGTGGGGGACTGGAAACACCATATATTTT. This chain uses TRBV10-1 with TRBJ1-3; maybe TRBD1 (5 bases). Germline-derived CDR1 and CDR2 are WNHNN and SYGVQD (reference sequence). With 6 bases removed from V and 2 bases from J, the gap between germline ends came to 8 bases. This CDR3 region has 13 residues.

This clonotype was observed a few times. The chain employs TRBV5-8 and TRBJ2-5, with TRBD2 matching over 7 bases. Germline CDR1 is SGHTS and CDR2 is YDEGEE. The CDR3 is made up of 15 amino acids. V dropped 5 bases and J dropped 0; count of bases not matched to a gene: 7. CDR3 loop: CASRLAGLHQETQYF. Written as DNA, the CDR3 is TGTGCCAGCAGGTTAGCGGGCCTCCACCAAGAGACCCAGTACTTC.

This clonotype was counted between two and nine times. The J gene is TRBJ2-7, the V gene TRBV15; D is ambiguous. This CDR3 is 17 amino acids long. The V gene's germline CDR1 is LNHNV and CDR2 YYDKDF (reference sequence). V dropped 1 base and J dropped 0 bases, with 16 bases sitting between them. This CDR3 is CATSRVLGPESSYEQYF. The CDR3 DNA reads TGTGCCACCAGCAGAGTTCTCGGACCCGAAAGCTCCTACGAGCAGTACTTC.

The gene calls are TRBV9 and TRBJ1-1, with TRBD1 identical over 9 bases. The germline V gene encodes CDR1 SGDLS and CDR2 YYNGEE. The V gene end was trimmed by 4 bases and the J gene end by 6 bases; junction bases not matched to a gene: 10. The CDR3 covers 15 residues. For the CDR3, the DNA is TGTGCCAGCAGCTCCCGGACAGGGGAAAATCCTGAAGCTTTCTTT. It codes for CASSSRTGENPEAFF.

At least ten counts were recorded for this clonotype. V is TRBV6-5 and J is TRBJ1-1, with a possible D match to TRBD1 (6 bases). CDR3 length: 13 amino acids. CDR1 is MNHEY and CDR2 is SVGAGI in the germline V gene. V was trimmed by 0 bases and J by 11 bases, leaving 13 bases between them. The CDR3 here is CASSYSTRQVAFF. The CDR3 nucleotides read TGTGCCAGCAGTTACTCGACGAGACAGGTCGCTTTCTTT.

This chain uses TRBV3-1 with TRBJ1-2; TRBD1 might be the D (5 bases). Germline values: CDR1 LGHDT, CDR2 YNNKEL (reference sequence). With 3 bases removed from V and 0 bases from J, the gap between germline ends came to 11 bases. The CDR3 sequence is 15 residues long. The CDR3 loop reads CASSHERGANYGYTF. The CDR3 DNA follows: TGTGCCAGCAGCCACGAACGGGGGGCTAACTATGGCTACACCTTC.

This chain uses TRBV15 with TRBJ1-4; perhaps TRBD1 as D (5 bases). V was clipped by 3 bases and J by 6 bases, with 32 bases between them. Germline CDR1 LNHNV, CDR2 YYDKDF (reference sequence). The CDR3 has 21 amino acids. The CDR3 region has the DNA TGTGCCACCAGCAGCAGCTCGAGACGGGGACTCCACGGAGTTGAAGATGAAAAACTGTTTTTT. It yields the protein CATSSSSRRGLHGVEDEKLFF.

The chain employs TRBV25-1 and TRBJ1-1; a weak D match, TRBD1 (6 bases). This CDR3 has 13 residues. Germline assignment: CDR1 MGHDK and CDR2 SYGVNS. Trimming took 8 bases from V and 6 from J, leaving 16 bases between them. In DNA, the CDR3 is TGTGCCAGCTATACAGGGCTTAGGGCTGAAGCTTTCTTT. Residues: CASYTGLRAEAFF.

Only a few counts were recorded for this clonotype. The gene calls are TRBV5-1 and TRBJ2-2; no definite D call. CDR1 and CDR2 (germline): SGHRS, YFSETQ. CDR3 length: 12 amino acids. V lost 2 bases to trimming and J lost 7 bases, with 6 bases between them. The CDR3 coding sequence is TGCGCCAGCAGCTTTAGGCTCGGGGAGCTGTTTTTT. Residues: CASSFRLGELFF.

For this clonotype: Likely a read error: the CDR3 ends without its conserved phenylalanine or tryptophan. CDR3 DNA: TGTGCCAGCAGCGTATGGGATGCCGGGGAGCTGTTTCTT. Amino acids: CASSVWDAGELFL. V is TRBV7-2 and J is TRBJ2-2; unclear D gene. Germline V gives CDR1 SGHTA, CDR2 FQGNSA. Trimming took 5 bases from V and 6 from J, leaving 10 bases between them. The CDR3 is 13 amino acids.

Only one count was recorded for this clonotype. The V and J genes are TRBV19 and TRBJ1-5; TRBD1 matches at 7 bases. The CDR3 runs to 14 residues. The germline V gene has CDR1 LNHDA and CDR2 SQIVND (reference sequence). Germline trimming cut 3 bases from V and 7 bases from J; bases unmatched to any gene: 6. The CDR3 loop is CASSMTGSGQPQHF. CDR3 bases: TGTGCCAGTAGTATGACAGGGTCGGGACAGCCCCAGCATTTT.

This clonotype was observed at least ten times. The rearrangement links TRBV13 to TRBJ2-5; D might be TRBD2 (6 bases). V was pared by 3 bases and J by 2 bases, with 13 bases between. CDR1 and CDR2 from the germline V gene are PRHDT and FYEKMQ (reference sequence). The CDR3 spans 15 residues. CDR3 sequence reads: CASSFSSGFQETQYF. Here the CDR3 DNA reads TGTGCCAGCAGCTTCAGTAGCGGTTTTCAAGAGACCCAGTACTTC.

This clonotype was seen repeatedly, ten times or more. The rearrangement links TRBV7-9 to TRBJ2-7, with 14 bases that match TRBD2. J lost 1 base, V lost 5 bases, and 7 bases had no gene match. This CDR3 is 17 amino acids long. Germline CDR1 and CDR2: SEHNR and FQNEAQ (reference sequence). As DNA, the CDR3 is TGTGCCAGCAGCGGCGGGACTAGCGGGGGAGCATCCTACGAGCAGTACTTC. Translated, it gives CASSGGTSGGASYEQYF. Full variable domain (outside the CDR3, taken from reference TRBV7-9 and TRBJ2-7): DTGVSQNPRHKITKRGQNVTFRCDPISEHNRLYWYRQTLGQGPEFLTYFQNEAQLEKSRLLSDRFSAERPKGSFSTLEIQRTEQGDSAMYLCASSGGTSGGASYEQYFGPGTRLTVT.

This clonotype was counted between two and nine times. The chain is built from TRBV28 and TRBJ2-5; tentatively, D is TRBD1 or TRBD2 (5 bases each). The CDR3 sequence is 13 residues long. With 3 bases removed from V and 10 bases from J, the gap between germline ends came to 15 bases. The germline gives CDR1 MDHEN, CDR2 SYDVKM. The CDR3 region has the DNA TGTGCCAGCAGTTTGACGTGGGGCCGGGACCAGTACTTC. It yields the protein CASSLTWGRDQYF.